This T cell receptor (beta chain) was documented in a study of CD8+CD57+ T cells in acquired aplastic anemia. Both TCR beta VDJ combination and CDR3 sequence profiling were carried out. Genomic DNA was the template for this profiling. TCRdb reanalysed the reads using MiXCR and keeps one entry per CDR3 protein. The sample has 200,000 to 300,000 distinct CDR3 sequences, 65% to 90% seen once; the top ten hold 40% to 55%. Selection for sequencing was limited to patients who had shown CD8+CD57+ cell expansion by flow cytometry. Details on this clonotype: In this CDR3 the conserved last residue, phenylalanine or tryptophan, is missing, so a read error is likely. No DNA is shown, since the ends of the CDR3 on it are uncertain; the CDR3 is the one TCRdb lists.

With termini counted, the CDR3 has 13 amino acids. Germline lookup yields CDR1 SGHTA and CDR2 FQGTGA. The sequenced sample consisted of sorted CD4+, CD8+, or CD8+CD57+ T cells (not recorded which) from PBMCs. The chain links TRBV7-3 to TRBJ2-3; TRBD2, as called in the table, went unchecked against the DNA. The source is a human donor with aplastic anemia. Here the CDR3 reads CASSDAGGSSNDL.